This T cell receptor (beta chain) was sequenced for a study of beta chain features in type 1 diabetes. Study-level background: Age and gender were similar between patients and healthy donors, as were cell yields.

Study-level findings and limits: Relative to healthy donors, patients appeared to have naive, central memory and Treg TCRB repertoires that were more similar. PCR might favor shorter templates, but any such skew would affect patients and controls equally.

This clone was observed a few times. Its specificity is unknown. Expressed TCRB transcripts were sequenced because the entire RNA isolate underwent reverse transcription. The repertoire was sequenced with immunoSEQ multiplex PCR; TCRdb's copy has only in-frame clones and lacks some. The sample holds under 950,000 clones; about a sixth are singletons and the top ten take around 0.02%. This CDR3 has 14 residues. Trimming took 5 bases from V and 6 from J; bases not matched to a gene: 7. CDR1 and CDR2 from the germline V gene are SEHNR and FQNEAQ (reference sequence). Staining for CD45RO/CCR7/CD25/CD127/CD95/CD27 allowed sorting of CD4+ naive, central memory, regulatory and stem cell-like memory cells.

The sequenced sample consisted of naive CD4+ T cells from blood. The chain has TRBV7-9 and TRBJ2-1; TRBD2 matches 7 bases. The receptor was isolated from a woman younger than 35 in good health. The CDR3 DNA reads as TGTGCCAGCAGCCCCCCGGGACTACCCAATGAGCAGTTCTTC. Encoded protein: CASSPPGLPNEQFF.